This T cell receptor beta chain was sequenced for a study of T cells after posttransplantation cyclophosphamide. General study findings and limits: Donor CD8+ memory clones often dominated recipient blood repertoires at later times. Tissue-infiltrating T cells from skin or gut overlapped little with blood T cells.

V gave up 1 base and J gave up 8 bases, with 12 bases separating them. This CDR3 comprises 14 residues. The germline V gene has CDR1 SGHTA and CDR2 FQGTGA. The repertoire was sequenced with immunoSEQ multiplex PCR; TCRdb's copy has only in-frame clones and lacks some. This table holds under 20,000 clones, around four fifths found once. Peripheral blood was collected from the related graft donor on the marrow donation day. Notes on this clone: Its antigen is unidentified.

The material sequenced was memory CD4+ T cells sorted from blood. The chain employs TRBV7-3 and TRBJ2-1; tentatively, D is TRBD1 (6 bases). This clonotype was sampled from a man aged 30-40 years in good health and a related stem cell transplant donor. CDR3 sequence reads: CASSLKAQGHEQFF. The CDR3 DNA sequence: TGTGCCAGCAGCTTAAAAGCCCAGGGGCATGAGCAGTTCTTC.